This T cell receptor (beta chain) was retrieved from a study of T cells in Graves' hyperthyroidism and ophthalmopathy. Study summary: Peripheral blood sampling occurred at initial diagnosis, before any treatment.

The germline V and J ends were trimmed by 7 bases and 1 base, with 16 bases remaining between them. The length of the CDR3 is 15 residues. Germline assignment: CDR1 MDHEN and CDR2 SYDVKM. The authors took PBMCs from roughly 9.7 ml fresh peripheral blood. Amplification yielded TCR beta CDR3 regions, with RNA transcripts as the source. The HTBI set primed first-round TCR CDR3 RT-PCR. TCRdb used MiXCR to reprocess the multiplex PCR reads, holding one entry per CDR3 protein. This table holds around 250,000 distinct CDR3 sequences, roughly 14% found once. Study-wide results and limits: Ophthalmopathy was separated from stable hyperthyroidism by a 13 V-J model.

The count of this clonotype is one. Its antigen is as yet unknown. The chain recombines TRBV28 with TRBJ2-5; perhaps D is TRBD1 or TRBD2 (5 bases each). Sequenced sample: blood. This TCR came from a woman aged 40 to 50 with Graves' hyperthyroidism that later progressed to Graves' ophthalmopathy. The CDR3 coding sequence is TGTGCCAGCAAACCGGGACGGACGTTCCAAGAGACCCAGTACTTC. This gives the protein CASKPGRTFQETQYF.